One and the same sample provided the 17 T cell receptor beta chains below, sequenced in a study of blood T cell repertoires in COVID-19 (dated by TCRdb to the early 2020s). The method was the immunoSEQ multiplex PCR assay. TCRdb's version of the immuneACCESS table is confined to in-frame rearrangements and falls short of the full clone set. An unresolved V gene accounts for under half of the shortfall where checked; the remainder is of unknown origin. This sample gives around 280,000 clones in total; 90% of them show up just once. Jointly, the top ten make up 1.7% of the sample. Specimen: PBMCs or T cells enriched from blood (not recorded which). The source is a woman in her late teens or twenties with acute COVID-19.

The gene calls are TRBV19 and TRBJ2-7, with D perhaps TRBD1 (6 bases). The germline V gene encodes CDR1 LNHDA and CDR2 SQIVND (reference sequence). V was shortened by 5 bases and J by 1 base, with 12 bases between the two germline ends. This CDR3 region has 14 residues. Here the CDR3 reads CASSRDIGSYEQYF. CDR3 in DNA: TGTGCCAGTAGTCGGGACATAGGATCCTACGAGCAGTACTTC.

This clone was detected once. The chain joins TRBV4-1 to TRBJ2-3, with 9 bases fitting TRBD2. The V gene's germline CDR1 is MGHRA and CDR2 YSYEKL. V lost 0 bases, J lost 3 bases, and 7 bases stayed unmatched. The CDR3 spans 17 residues. CDR3 sequence reads: CASSQDRAGGGTDTQYF. The CDR3 DNA is TGCGCCAGCAGCCAAGATAGGGCGGGAGGGGGAACAGATACGCAGTATTTT.

The V and J genes are TRBV18 and TRBJ2-7, with 10 bases matching TRBD1. This CDR3 contains 17 residues. The V and J ends lost 2 bases and 2 bases, in that order; junction bases with no gene match: 9. The V gene's germline CDR1 is KGHSH and CDR2 LQKENI. The CDR3 sequence is CASSPMRGQGGTYEQYF. Written as DNA, the CDR3 is TGTGCCAGCTCACCAATGCGCGGACAGGGGGGGACCTACGAGCAGTACTTC.

The V call is TRBV18, the J call TRBJ1-5; tentative D call: TRBD1 (5 bases). V was pared by 8 bases and J by 4 bases, with 9 bases between. The CDR3 is 12 residues long. CDR1 is KGHSH, CDR2 LQKENI, per germline. The CDR3 spells CASHQGNQPQHF. CDR3 sequence (DNA): TGTGCCAGCCATCAGGGAAATCAGCCCCAGCATTTT.

This chain joins TRBV6-5 and TRBJ1-5, with TRBD1 matching 9 bases. The CDR3 runs to 13 residues. The trim removed 6 bases at V and 7 bases at J, leaving 4 bases unmatched. Looked up from germline, CDR1 is MNHEY and CDR2 is SVGAGI. For the CDR3, the DNA is TGTGCCAGCAGAGGGGACAGGGCCCAGCCCCAGCATTTT. Translating it yields CASRGDRAQPQHF.

Note on this clone: Other DNA variants within this sample encode the same CDR3. V gene TRBV19 combines with J gene TRBJ1-1; D perhaps matches TRBD1 (6 bases). The ends were cut back, 0 bases at V and 5 bases at J, with 10 bases in the middle. The length of the CDR3 is 14 residues. Germline V gives CDR1 LNHDA, CDR2 SQIVND (reference sequence). Here the CDR3 DNA reads TGTGCCAGTAGTATAGACCCGGACAGAACTGAAGCTTTCTTT. The encoded protein is CASSIDPDRTEAFF.

The chain employs TRBV7-2 and TRBJ1-1, with 8 nucleotides matching TRBD1. The J segment lost 3 bases and the V segment lost 5 bases, leaving 5 bases of the junction unmatched. Germline values: CDR1 SGHTA, CDR2 FQGNSA. The CDR3 runs 14 residues. The CDR3 reads CASSPVTGDTEAFF. Here the CDR3 DNA reads TGTGCCAGCAGCCCTGTGACAGGGGACACTGAAGCTTTCTTT. Complete variable domain (other parts from reference TRBV7-2 and TRBJ1-1): GAGVSQSPSNKVTEKGKDVELRCDPISGHTALYWYRQSLGQGLEFLIYFQGNSAPDKSGLPSDRFSAERTGGSVSTLTIQRTQQEDSAVYLCASSPVTGDTEAFFGQGTRLTVV.

This chain uses TRBV19 with TRBJ2-7, with TRBD2 as a possible D gene (6 bases). Trimming cost V 3 bases and J 0 bases, with 12 bases left between them. Germline CDR1 LNHDA, CDR2 SQIVND (reference sequence). This CDR3 comprises 15 residues. The CDR3 DNA reads TGTGCCAGTAGTATGAGACCGGGGGTCTCCTACGAGCAGTACTTC. It yields the protein CASSMRPGVSYEQYF.

The V gene is TRBV5-6, the J gene TRBJ1-4; D unresolved. V was clipped by 0 bases and J by 4 bases, with 10 bases between them. The CDR3 is 15 amino acids. Germline V lookup: CDR1 SGHDT, CDR2 YYEEEE. Written as DNA, the CDR3 is TGTGCCAGCAGCTTGGGAGGTTCGGGTAATGAAAAACTGTTTTTT. Translation: CASSLGGSGNEKLFF. The complete variable domain, with remaining parts taken from reference TRBV5-6 and TRBJ1-4, reads DAGVTQSPTHLIKTRGQQVTLRCSPKSGHDTVSWYQQALGQGPQFIFQYYEEEERQRGNFPDRFSGHQFPNYSSELNVNALLLGDSALYLCASSLGGSGNEKLFFGSGTQLSVL.

The chain uses TRBV4-1 and TRBJ1-6; D might be TRBD1 (6 bases). The length of the CDR3 is 18 residues. CDR1 and CDR2 from the germline V gene are MGHRA and YSYEKL. The V and J ends lost 4 bases and 6 bases respectively, with 22 bases between them. As DNA, the CDR3 is TGCGCCAGCAGCCTAAGAAGACAGGATTTAAATTCTAATTCACCCCTCCACTTT. This translates into CASSLRRQDLNSNSPLHF.

The sample holds one count of this clone. The J gene is TRBJ2-1, the V gene TRBV11-2; 9 positions agree with TRBD1. There are 16 residues in the CDR3. Germline assignment: CDR1 SGHAT and CDR2 FQNNGV. V shed 4 bases, J shed 5 bases, and the junction held 9 bases outside the gene matches. The CDR3 sequence: CASSSPGTGINNEQFF. The CDR3 DNA reads TGTGCCAGCAGCTCCCCCGGGACAGGGATCAACAATGAGCAGTTCTTC. The full variable domain, in which reference TRBV11-2 and TRBJ2-1 provide the parts outside the CDR3, is EAGVAQSPRYKIIEKRQSVAFWCNPISGHATLYWYQQILGQGPKLLIQFQNNGVVDDSQLPKDRFSAERLKGVDSTLKIQPAKLEDSAVYLCASSSPGTGINNEQFFGPGTRLTVL.

V usage is TRBV18 and J usage is TRBJ1-3; possible D gene TRBD1, 5 bases. V shed 3 bases and J shed 0 bases, with 9 bases lying between them. The length of the CDR3 is 15 residues. The germline gives CDR1 KGHSH, CDR2 LQKENI. The CDR3 region is CASSPRTTSGNTIYF. CDR3 sequence (DNA): TGTGCCAGCTCACCCCGGACAACCTCTGGAAACACCATATATTTT.

The rearrangement uses TRBV10-3 and TRBJ2-5; 15 bases align to TRBD2. The V gene end was trimmed by 4 bases and the J gene end by 5 bases; junction bases not matched to a gene: 8. Germline-derived CDR1 and CDR2 are ENHRY and SYGVKD. This CDR3 comprises 17 residues. The CDR3 is CAISGGLAGGLAETQYF. In nucleotides, the CDR3 is TGTGCCATCAGTGGGGGACTAGCGGGAGGTCTGGCCGAGACCCAGTACTTC.

The V call is TRBV11-2, the J call TRBJ2-7; 9 bases align to TRBD2. The V segment lost 5 bases and the J segment 4 bases; nucleotides outside the gene matches: 9. Germline-derived CDR1 and CDR2 are SGHAT and FQNNGV. The CDR3 has 15 amino acids. This chain's CDR3 is CASSLIAGERYEQYF. DNA for the CDR3: TGTGCCAGCAGCCTCATAGCGGGAGAGCGATACGAGCAGTACTTC.

Note on this clone: The junction departs from the called germline gene at one end, perhaps through a read error. V and J are TRBV28 and TRBJ2-7; 11 bases agree with TRBD2. The V gene's germline CDR1 is MDHEN and CDR2 SYDVKM. This CDR3 region has 12 residues. The CDR3 spells CASSSPGLAATF. CDR3 bases: TGTGCCAGCAGTTCCCCGGGACTAGCGGCTACCTTC. Full variable domain (outside the CDR3, taken from reference TRBV28 and TRBJ2-7): DVKVTQSSRYLVKRTGEKVFLECVQDMDHENMFWYRQDPGLGLRLIYFSYDVKMKEKGDIPEGYSVSREKKERFSLILESASTNQTSMYLCASSSPGLAATFGPGTRLTVT.

The CDR3 DNA reads TGTGCCAGTAGGGGACAGGCGGCAAGCTCCTACGAGCAGTACTTC. This encodes CASRGQAASSYEQYF. The J gene is TRBJ2-7, the V gene TRBV19, with 8 bases lining up with TRBD1. The CDR3 totals 15 residues. After removal of 6 bases from V and 0 bases from J, the junction contained 7 bases not matched to a gene. Per the germline V gene, CDR1 is LNHDA and CDR2 is SQIVND (reference sequence).

The V call is TRBV6-5, the J call TRBJ2-7, with 7 positions matching TRBD1. Per germline, CDR1 MNHEY and CDR2 SVGAGI. CDR3 length: 13 amino acids. The ends lost 4 bases at V and 12 bases at J; junction bases unmatched: 12. The CDR3 region is CASSFRQGRDSYF. The CDR3 DNA is TGTGCCAGCAGTTTCAGACAGGGCCGTGATTCGTACTTC.